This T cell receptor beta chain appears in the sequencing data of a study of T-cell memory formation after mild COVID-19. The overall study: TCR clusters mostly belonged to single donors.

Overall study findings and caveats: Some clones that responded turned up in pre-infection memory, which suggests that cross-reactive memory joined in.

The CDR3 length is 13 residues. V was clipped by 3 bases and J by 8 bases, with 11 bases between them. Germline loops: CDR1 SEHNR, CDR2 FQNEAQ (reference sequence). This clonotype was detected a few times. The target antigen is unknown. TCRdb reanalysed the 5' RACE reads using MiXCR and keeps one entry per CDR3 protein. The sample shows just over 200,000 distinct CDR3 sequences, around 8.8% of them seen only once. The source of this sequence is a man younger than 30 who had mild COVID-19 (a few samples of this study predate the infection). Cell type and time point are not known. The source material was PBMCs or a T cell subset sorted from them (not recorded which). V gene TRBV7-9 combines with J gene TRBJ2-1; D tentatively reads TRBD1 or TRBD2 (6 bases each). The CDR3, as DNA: TGTGCCAGCAGCTTGATCGGGGGCGATGAGCAGTTCTTC. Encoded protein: CASSLIGGDEQFF.